This TCR beta chain was profiled in a study of breast tumors, draining lymph nodes, adjacent tissues. Whole-study results and caveats: Findings are consistent with lymph node origin and intratumoral expansion of most tumor T cells. Compared with basal-like, luminal-like tumors shared significantly more repertoire with nontumor tissue. Tumor repertoires ranked between lymph nodes and nontumor tissue in diversity, with V and J gene preferences. That most tumor T cells come from lymph nodes remained unproven.

Each CDR3 protein gets one entry after TCRdb re-called the multiplex PCR reads with MiXCR. The sample consists of about 150,000 distinct CDR3 sequences, less than 35% of them appearing once. Samples came from axillary lymph nodes draining the breast cancer. This clonotype was seen at least ten times. Its antigen is as yet unknown. J gave up 4 bases and V 2 bases, and 4 bases lay outside the gene matches. CDR1 is MNHEY and CDR2 is SVGEGT in the germline V gene. The CDR3 consists of 15 residues. This sequence originates from a female donor with breast cancer. Some clones in this sample may be carry-over from other donors' samples. This chain uses TRBV6-2 or TRBV6-3 with TRBJ2-1; 8 nucleotides match TRBD2. Material: axillary lymph node tissue. CDR3: CASSYPASGYNEQFF. CDR3 DNA: TGTGCCAGCAGTTACCCGGCTAGCGGGTACAATGAGCAGTTCTTC.